These T cell receptor beta chains were read from a single sample in a study of OX40 agonist ivuxolimab in advanced cancers. TCRdb's table, derived via immunoSEQ multiplex PCR, lists solely in-frame clones and lacks some. The sample has some 21,000 clones, around 89% seen once; the top ten hold about 11%. The sample here was CD4+ or CD8+ T cells sorted from blood, taken in a trial of the OX40 agonist ivuxolimab. These receptors came from an adult with an advanced solid tumor such as melanoma, head and neck, liver or kidney cancer. Both conserved end residues are part of each CDR3. D genes are given only for firm matches. A row's size may be missing; if present it is once, few, many or a size class.

CDR3 protein: CASRGRDRPYEQYF
CDR3 DNA: TGTGCCAGCCGAGGGAGGGACAGACCCTACGAGCAGTACTTC
clone size: .
V gene: TRBV27
D gene: .
J gene: TRBJ2-7

CDR3 protein: CASKIGDYGYTF
CDR3 DNA: TGTGCCAGTAAGATCGGGGACTATGGCTACACCTTC
clone size: .
V gene: TRBV19
D gene: .
J gene: TRBJ1-2

CDR3 protein: CASSLGVTEAFF
CDR3 DNA: TGTGCCAGCAGCTTAGGGGTTACTGAAGCTTTCTTT
clone size: .
V gene: TRBV7-9
D gene: .
J gene: TRBJ1-1

CDR3 protein: CAQGRLNSPLHF
CDR3 DNA: TGTGCCCAGGGACGTTTAAATTCACCCCTCCACTTT
clone size: .
V gene: TRBV6-1
D gene: .
J gene: TRBJ1-6

CDR3 protein: CASGTTYTGELFF
CDR3 DNA: TGTGCCAGCGGGACTACCTACACCGGGGAGCTGTTTTTT
clone size: .
V gene: TRBV11-2
D gene: TRBD2
J gene: TRBJ2-2

CDR3 protein: CASSWARDRVYGYTF
CDR3 DNA: TGTGCCAGCAGCTGGGCCCGGGACAGGGTTTATGGCTACACCTTC
clone size: .
V gene: TRBV7-2
D gene: TRBD1
J gene: TRBJ1-2

CDR3 protein: CASRAITSGGGNEQFF
CDR3 DNA: TGTGCCAGCAGAGCCATAACTAGCGGGGGGGGCAATGAGCAGTTCTTC
clone size: .
V gene: TRBV2
D gene: TRBD2
J gene: TRBJ2-1

CDR3 protein: CASSLVGQGEQFF
CDR3 DNA: TGTGCCAGCAGCTTGGTTGGGCAGGGTGAGCAGTTCTTC
clone size: .
V gene: TRBV11-3
D gene: .
J gene: TRBJ2-1

CDR3 protein: CASSGTGQGGISEQFF
CDR3 DNA: TGTGCCAGCAGTGGTACCGGACAGGGGGGCATCAGCGAGCAGTTCTTC
clone size: .
V gene: TRBV6-4
D gene: TRBD1
J gene: TRBJ2-1

CDR3 protein: CASASGRVKETQYF
CDR3 DNA: TGTGCCAGCGCGAGCGGGAGAGTGAAAGAGACCCAGTACTTC
clone size: .
V gene: TRBV19
D gene: TRBD2
J gene: TRBJ2-5

CDR3 protein: CASNTRGSSYEQYF
CDR3 DNA: TGTGCCAGCAATACGAGGGGGAGCTCCTACGAGCAGTACTTC
clone size: once
V gene: TRBV7-3
D gene: .
J gene: TRBJ2-7

CDR3 protein: CASSQIRDRQETQYF
CDR3 DNA: TGTGCCAGCTCACAAATCCGAGACAGACAAGAGACCCAGTACTTC
clone size: .
V gene: TRBV18
D gene: .
J gene: TRBJ2-5

CDR3 protein: CASSAGQYNEQFF
CDR3 DNA: TGTGCCAGCAGCGCCGGACAGTACAATGAGCAGTTCTTC
clone size: .
V gene: TRBV9
D gene: .
J gene: TRBJ2-1

CDR3 protein: CASTQNTGELFF
CDR3 DNA: TGTGCCAGCACCCAGAACACCGGGGAGCTGTTTTTT
clone size: .
V gene: TRBV9
D gene: .
J gene: TRBJ2-2

CDR3 protein: CASSPIGPPYEQYF
CDR3 DNA: TGTGCCAGCAGCCCAATCGGGCCTCCCTACGAGCAGTACTTC
clone size: .
V gene: TRBV9
D gene: .
J gene: TRBJ2-7

CDR3 protein: CASSHRGQGAHEQYF
CDR3 DNA: TGCGCCAGCAGCCACCGCGGTCAAGGGGCCCACGAGCAGTACTTC
clone size: .
V gene: TRBV4-1
D gene: .
J gene: TRBJ2-7

CDR3 protein: CASKEFVLSNQPQHF
CDR3 DNA: TGTGCCAGCAAGGAGTTCGTACTGAGCAATCAGCCCCAGCATTTT
clone size: .
V gene: TRBV5-5
D gene: .
J gene: TRBJ1-5

CDR3 protein: CASSFRQLYEQYF
CDR3 DNA: TGTGCCAGCAGTTTTAGACAGCTATACGAGCAGTACTTC
clone size: once
V gene: TRBV27
D gene: .
J gene: TRBJ2-7

CDR3 protein: CASSPPAEAFF
CDR3 DNA: TGTGCCAGCAGTCCTCCGGCTGAAGCTTTCTTT
clone size: .
V gene: TRBV27
D gene: .
J gene: TRBJ1-1

CDR3 protein: CASSLSQGAWAGELFF
CDR3 DNA: TGTGCCAGCAGTTTATCGCAGGGGGCTTGGGCCGGGGAGCTGTTTTTT
clone size: .
V gene: TRBV27
D gene: TRBD1
J gene: TRBJ2-2

CDR3 protein: CASSQSSENQPQHF
CDR3 DNA: TGTGCCAGCAGCCAATCATCGGAAAATCAGCCCCAGCATTTT
clone size: .
V gene: TRBV4-2
D gene: .
J gene: TRBJ1-5

CDR3 protein: CASSLSPRGGSGNTIYF
CDR3 DNA: TGTGCCAGCAGTTTATCCCCTCGTGGGGGCTCGGGAAACACCATATATTTT
clone size: .
V gene: TRBV27
D gene: .
J gene: TRBJ1-3

CDR3 protein: CASSPGRGNEQFF
CDR3 DNA: TGTGCCAGCAGCCCGGGACGGGGAAATGAGCAGTTCTTC
clone size: .
V gene: TRBV7-6
D gene: .
J gene: TRBJ2-1

CDR3 protein: CATTKRWGSSNQPQHF
CDR3 DNA: TGTGCCACCACCAAAAGATGGGGGTCCAGCAATCAGCCCCAGCATTTT
clone size: .
V gene: TRBV27
D gene: .
J gene: TRBJ1-5

CDR3 protein: CASSLGTGGPKPNQPQHF
CDR3 DNA: TGTGCCAGCAGCTTAGGGACAGGGGGTCCCAAACCGAATCAGCCCCAGCATTTT
clone size: .
V gene: TRBV7-9
D gene: TRBD1
J gene: TRBJ1-5

CDR3 protein: CASPNSPLHF
CDR3 DNA: TGTGCCAGCCCTAATTCACCCCTCCACTTT
clone size: .
V gene: TRBV27
D gene: .
J gene: TRBJ1-6

CDR3 protein: CASSGEGRADTQYF
CDR3 DNA: TGTGCCAGCAGTGGAGAGGGGCGAGCAGATACGCAGTATTTT
clone size: .
V gene: TRBV6-1
D gene: .
J gene: TRBJ2-3

CDR3 protein: CASSQESSSGANVLTF
CDR3 DNA: TGTGCCAGCAGCCAAGAGTCCAGCTCTGGGGCCAACGTCCTGACTTTC
clone size: .
V gene: TRBV4-2
D gene: .
J gene: TRBJ2-6

CDR3 protein: CARTGQGYEQYF
CDR3 DNA: TGTGCCAGAACAGGCCAGGGTTACGAGCAGTACTTC
clone size: .
V gene: TRBV6-1
D gene: .
J gene: TRBJ2-7

CDR3 protein: CASSSRGVSTDTQYF
CDR3 DNA: TGTGCCAGCAGCTCGCGGGGGGTATCCACAGATACGCAGTATTTT
clone size: .
V gene: TRBV13
D gene: TRBD2
J gene: TRBJ2-3

CDR3 protein: CASSPLMEGGLYEQYF
CDR3 DNA: TGTGCCAGCAGTCCCCTGATGGAGGGGGGCCTCTACGAGCAGTACTTC
clone size: .
V gene: TRBV27
D gene: .
J gene: TRBJ2-7

CDR3 protein: CASSPGVSNQPQHF
CDR3 DNA: TGTGCCAGCAGCCCCGGGGTTAGCAATCAGCCCCAGCATTTT
clone size: few
V gene: TRBV5-6
D gene: .
J gene: TRBJ1-5

CDR3 protein: CASSQLGTAYGYTF
CDR3 DNA: TGTGCCAGCAGCCAATTAGGGACGGCCTATGGCTACACCTTC
clone size: .
V gene: TRBV4-2
D gene: .
J gene: TRBJ1-2

CDR3 protein: CASSVGTGAGNTIYF
CDR3 DNA: TGTGCCAGCAGCGTAGGGACAGGGGCTGGAAACACCATATATTTT
clone size: .
V gene: TRBV9
D gene: TRBD1
J gene: TRBJ1-3

CDR3 protein: CASRGAGQRSYEQYF
CDR3 DNA: TGTGCCAGCAGAGGGGCGGGTCAACGCTCCTACGAGCAGTACTTC
clone size: once
V gene: TRBV6-6
D gene: .
J gene: TRBJ2-7

CDR3 protein: CASSFAQGAAYEQYF
CDR3 DNA: TGTGCCAGCAGCTTTGCACAGGGGGCCGCCTACGAGCAGTACTTC
clone size: .
V gene: TRBV5-4
D gene: TRBD1
J gene: TRBJ2-7

CDR3 protein: CASRGPGFQETQYF
CDR3 DNA: TGTGCCAGCAGGGGACCCGGATTCCAAGAGACCCAGTACTTC
clone size: .
V gene: TRBV7-9
D gene: .
J gene: TRBJ2-5

CDR3 protein: CASSYSSWTSSYEQYF
CDR3 DNA: TGTGCCAGCAGTTACTCGTCATGGACGAGCTCCTACGAGCAGTACTTC
clone size: .
V gene: TRBV6-6
D gene: .
J gene: TRBJ2-7

CDR3 protein: CASSAGTSGGNEQFF
CDR3 DNA: TGTGCCAGCAGCGCCGGGACTAGCGGGGGGAATGAGCAGTTCTTC
clone size: .
V gene: TRBV2
D gene: TRBD2
J gene: TRBJ2-1

CDR3 protein: CASSQGNEAFF
CDR3 DNA: TGCGCCAGCAGTCAGGGGAATGAAGCTTTCTTT
clone size: .
V gene: TRBV5-1
D gene: .
J gene: TRBJ1-1

CDR3 protein: CASDEGGTGELFF
CDR3 DNA: TGTGCTAGTGATGAGGGGGGTACCGGGGAGCTGTTTTTT
clone size: once
V gene: TRBV12-5
D gene: .
J gene: TRBJ2-2

CDR3 protein: CASSARTEAFF
CDR3 DNA: TGTGCCAGCAGTGCCCGGACTGAAGCTTTCTTT
clone size: .
V gene: TRBV2
D gene: .
J gene: TRBJ1-1

CDR3 protein: CAIRTGSYEQYF
CDR3 DNA: TGTGCCATCCGGACAGGGTCCTACGAGCAGTACTTC
clone size: .
V gene: TRBV10-3
D gene: TRBD1
J gene: TRBJ2-7

CDR3 protein: CASTPDRPGNEQFF
CDR3 DNA: TGTGCCAGCACCCCGGACAGGCCGGGCAATGAGCAGTTCTTC
clone size: .
V gene: TRBV9
D gene: TRBD1
J gene: TRBJ2-1

CDR3 protein: CASSLARVHGYTF
CDR3 DNA: TGTGCCAGCAGCTTGGCTCGGGTCCATGGCTACACCTTC
clone size: .
V gene: TRBV5-4
D gene: .
J gene: TRBJ1-2